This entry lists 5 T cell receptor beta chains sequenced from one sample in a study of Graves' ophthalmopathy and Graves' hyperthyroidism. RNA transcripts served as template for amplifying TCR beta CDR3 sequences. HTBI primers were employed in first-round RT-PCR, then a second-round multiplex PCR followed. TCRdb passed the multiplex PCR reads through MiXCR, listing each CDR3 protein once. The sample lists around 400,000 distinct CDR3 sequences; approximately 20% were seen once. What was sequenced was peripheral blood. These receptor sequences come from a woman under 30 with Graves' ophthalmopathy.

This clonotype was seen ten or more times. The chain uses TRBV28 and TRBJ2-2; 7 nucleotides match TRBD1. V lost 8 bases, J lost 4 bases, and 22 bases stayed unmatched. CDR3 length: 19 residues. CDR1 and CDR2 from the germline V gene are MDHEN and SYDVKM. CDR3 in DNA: TGTGCCAGCTGCGCAGATGGGACAGCCCTAGGTGGGAGCACCGGGGAGCTGTTTTTT. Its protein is CASCADGTALGGSTGELFF.

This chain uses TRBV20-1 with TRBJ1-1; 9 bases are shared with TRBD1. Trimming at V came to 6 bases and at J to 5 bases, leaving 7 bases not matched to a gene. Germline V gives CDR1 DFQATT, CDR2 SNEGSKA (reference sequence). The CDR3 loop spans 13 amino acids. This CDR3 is CSATTGGGTEAFF. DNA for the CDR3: TGCAGTGCAACGACAGGGGGTGGAACTGAAGCTTTCTTT.

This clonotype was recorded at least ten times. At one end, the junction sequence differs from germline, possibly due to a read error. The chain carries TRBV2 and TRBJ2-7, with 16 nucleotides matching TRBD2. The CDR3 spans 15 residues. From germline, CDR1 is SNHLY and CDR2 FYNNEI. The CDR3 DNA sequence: TGTGCCAGCAGCGAAGGGACTAGCGGGAGGGACGAGCAGTACTTC. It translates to CASSEGTSGRDEQYF.

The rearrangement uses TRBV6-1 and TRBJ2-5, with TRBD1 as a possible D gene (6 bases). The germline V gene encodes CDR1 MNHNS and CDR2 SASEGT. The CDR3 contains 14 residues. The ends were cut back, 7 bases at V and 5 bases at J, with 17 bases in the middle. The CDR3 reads CASTNRAGGETQYF. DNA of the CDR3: TGTGCCAGCACCAACAGGGCAGGTGGGGAGACCCAGTACTTC.

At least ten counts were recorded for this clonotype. CDR3 protein: CASSTRPIQETQYF. As DNA, the CDR3 is TGTGCCAGCAGTACGCGCCCCATCCAAGAGACCCAGTACTTC. The chain combines TRBV6-1 with TRBJ2-5; no reliable D call. Trimming took off 5 bases at V and 1 base at J, with 11 bases between the two ends. This CDR3 is built from 14 residues. In germline, CDR1 is MNHNS, CDR2 SASEGT.